This T cell receptor beta chain was recorded in a study of shared clonotypes between healthy human individuals. Study information: CD4 naive and memory got three plates each, CD8 naive two, CD8 memory one. Whole-study findings and limits: Among the subsets, naive ones generally showed larger estimated richness than memory ones.

The CDR3 is 15 residues long. Trimming stripped 5 bases from V and 4 bases from J, with 15 bases between. Germline loops: CDR1 MDHEN, CDR2 SYDVKM. Replicate PCRs run on sorted subsets employed approximately 0.2 ug DNA, around 31,000 T cell genomes. Using immunoSEQ multiplex PCR, the repertoire was profiled, and TCRdb retains in-frame clones only, with some absent. Of some 2,400,000 clones detected, 90% to 97% appear once; the ten largest clones hold over 0.1%. Points on this clone: Its matching antigen is unknown.

The receptor's source is a man between 18 and 35 years old in good health. This chain joins TRBV28 and TRBJ1-3, with D maybe TRBD1 (5 bases). Sequenced sample: naive CD4+ T cells sorted from blood. The sample's subset: CD45RA+ positively selected. CDR3: CASSTIGGGGNTIYF. CDR3 nucleotides: TGTGCCAGCAGTACCATTGGGGGTGGCGGAAACACCATATATTTT.